This TCR beta chain was captured in a study of blood T cell repertoires in COVID-19. Study background: T cells, B-cell-depleted T cells, or PBMCs provided the cDNA or gDNA that served as material.

The CDR3 contains 17 residues. Germline V CDR1 and CDR2: SGHRS, YFSETQ. V shed 0 bases and J shed 0 bases, with 13 bases lying between them. Libraries were prepared by immunoSEQ multiplex PCR; TCRdb keeps only in-frame clonotypes and omits some of them. The sample shows under 150,000 clones, 84% of them seen only once. Sequences were obtained from PBMCs or T cells enriched from blood (not recorded which). This chain links TRBV5-1 with TRBJ1-5; D is ambiguous. The clonotype comes from a man in his forties with acute COVID-19. CDR3 DNA: TGCGCCAGCAGCTTGGGAGGCGCGGGGAATAGCAATCAGCCCCAGCATTTT. Its protein product is CASSLGGAGNSNQPQHF.